What follows describes a single T cell receptor beta chain. Its antigen remains unknown. The record originates from a study of T cells expressing NK-cell markers. Background on the study: The authors sequenced eight donors, of whom seven were HCMV-seropositive and one was seronegative.

TCRdb reanalyzed the 5' RACE reads, giving one entry per CDR3 protein sequence and no DNA. The listing records approximately 550,000 distinct CDR3 sequences. General study results and limits: The leading position in the CD3+CD56-NKG2C+ fraction of four donors also went to these clonotypes.

Germline V gene lookup returns CDR1 LGHNA and CDR2 YSLEER. The CDR3 is 14 residues long. The TCR sequence derives from a man between 18 and 29 years old in good health. V gene TRBV4-3 combines with J gene TRBJ2-1; as DNA is missing, the TRBD2 call by TCRdb cannot be tested. The specimen sequenced was blood T cells: a sorted CD56 or NKG2C T cell subset, CD4+ or CD8+ T cells, or bulk PBMC T cells (not recorded which). The CDR3 here is CASSSGLAYNEQFF.